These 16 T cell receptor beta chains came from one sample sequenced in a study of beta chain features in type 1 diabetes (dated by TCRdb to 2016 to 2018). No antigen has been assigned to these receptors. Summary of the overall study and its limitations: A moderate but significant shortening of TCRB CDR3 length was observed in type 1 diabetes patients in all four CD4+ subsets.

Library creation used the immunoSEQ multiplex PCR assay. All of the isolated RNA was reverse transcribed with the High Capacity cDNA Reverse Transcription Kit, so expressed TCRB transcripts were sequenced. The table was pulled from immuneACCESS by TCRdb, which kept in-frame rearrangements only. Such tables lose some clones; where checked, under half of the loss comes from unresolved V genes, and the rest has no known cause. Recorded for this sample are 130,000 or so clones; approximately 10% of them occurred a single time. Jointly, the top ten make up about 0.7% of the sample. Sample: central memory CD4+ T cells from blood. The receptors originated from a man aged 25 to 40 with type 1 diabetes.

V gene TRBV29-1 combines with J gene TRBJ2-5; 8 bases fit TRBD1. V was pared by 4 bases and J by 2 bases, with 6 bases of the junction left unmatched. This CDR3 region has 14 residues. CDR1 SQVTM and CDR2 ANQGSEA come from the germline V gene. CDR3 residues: CSVAQGVGQETQYF. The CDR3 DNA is TGCAGCGTTGCACAGGGGGTGGGTCAAGAGACCCAGTACTTC.

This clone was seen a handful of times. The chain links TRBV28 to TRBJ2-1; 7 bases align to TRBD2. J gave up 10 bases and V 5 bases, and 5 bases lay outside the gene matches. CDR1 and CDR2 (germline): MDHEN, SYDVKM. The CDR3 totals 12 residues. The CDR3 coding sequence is TGTGCCAGCAGTGCGACTAGCTTCGAGCAGTTCTTC. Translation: CASSATSFEQFF.

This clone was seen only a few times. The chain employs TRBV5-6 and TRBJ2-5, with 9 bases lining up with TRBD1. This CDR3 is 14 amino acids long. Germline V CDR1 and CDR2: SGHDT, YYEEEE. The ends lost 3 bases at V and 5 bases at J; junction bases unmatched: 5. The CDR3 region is CASSSPGQGETQYF. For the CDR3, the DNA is TGTGCCAGCAGCTCTCCGGGACAGGGCGAGACCCAGTACTTC.

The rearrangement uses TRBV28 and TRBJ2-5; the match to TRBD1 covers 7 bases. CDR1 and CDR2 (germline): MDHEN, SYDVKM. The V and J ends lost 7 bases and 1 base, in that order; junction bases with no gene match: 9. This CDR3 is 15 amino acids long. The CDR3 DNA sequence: TGTGCCAGCAAACCAGAGACAGGGCCCCAAGAGACCCAGTACTTC. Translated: CASKPETGPQETQYF.

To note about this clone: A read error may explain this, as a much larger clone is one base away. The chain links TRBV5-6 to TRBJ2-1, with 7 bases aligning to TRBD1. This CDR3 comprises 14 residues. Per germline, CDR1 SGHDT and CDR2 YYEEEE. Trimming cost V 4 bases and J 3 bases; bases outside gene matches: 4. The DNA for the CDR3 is TGTGCCAGCAGCCCCCGGGACAGCTACAATGAGCAGTTCTTC. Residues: CASSPRDSYNEQFF.

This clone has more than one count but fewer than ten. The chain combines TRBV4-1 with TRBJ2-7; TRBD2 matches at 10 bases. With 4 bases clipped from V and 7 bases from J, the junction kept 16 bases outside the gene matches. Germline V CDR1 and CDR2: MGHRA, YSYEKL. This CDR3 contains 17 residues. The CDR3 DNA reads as TGCGCCAGCAGCCTTCTGGCTCAGCGGGGGGGCCCAGGGGAGCAGTACTTC. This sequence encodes CASSLLAQRGGPGEQYF.

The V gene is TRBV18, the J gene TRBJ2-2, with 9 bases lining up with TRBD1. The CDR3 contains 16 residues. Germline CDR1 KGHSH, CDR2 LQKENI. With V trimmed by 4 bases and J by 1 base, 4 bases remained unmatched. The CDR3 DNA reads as TGTGCCAGCTCACTTCCGGGACAGGGGAACACCGGGGAGCTGTTTTTT. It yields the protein CASSLPGQGNTGELFF. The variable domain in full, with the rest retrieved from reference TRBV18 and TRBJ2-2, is NAGVMQNPRHLVRRRGQEARLRCSPMKGHSHVYWYRQLPEEGLKFMVYLQKENIIDESGMPKERFSAEFPKEGPSILRIQQVVRGDSAAYFCASSLPGQGNTGELFFGEGSRLTVL.

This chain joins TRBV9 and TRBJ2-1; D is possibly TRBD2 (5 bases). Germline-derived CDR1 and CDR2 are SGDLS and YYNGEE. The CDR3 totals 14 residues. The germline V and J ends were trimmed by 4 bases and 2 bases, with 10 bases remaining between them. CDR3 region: CASSNIGTYNEQFF. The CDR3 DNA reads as TGTGCCAGCAGCAACATCGGGACCTACAATGAGCAGTTCTTC.

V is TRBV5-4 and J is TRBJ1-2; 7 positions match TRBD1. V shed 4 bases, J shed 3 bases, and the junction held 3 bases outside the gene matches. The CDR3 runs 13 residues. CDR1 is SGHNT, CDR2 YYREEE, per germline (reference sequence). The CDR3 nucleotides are TGTGCCAGCAGCCCGGACAGGTACTATGGCTACACCTTC. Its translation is CASSPDRYYGYTF.

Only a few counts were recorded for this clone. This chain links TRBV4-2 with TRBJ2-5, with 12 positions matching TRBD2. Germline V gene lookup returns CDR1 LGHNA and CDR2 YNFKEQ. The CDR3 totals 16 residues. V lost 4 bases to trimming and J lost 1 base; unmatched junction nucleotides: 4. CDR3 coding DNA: TGTGCCAGCAGCCCCGGACTAGCGGGAATCCAAGAGACCCAGTACTTC. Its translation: CASSPGLAGIQETQYF.

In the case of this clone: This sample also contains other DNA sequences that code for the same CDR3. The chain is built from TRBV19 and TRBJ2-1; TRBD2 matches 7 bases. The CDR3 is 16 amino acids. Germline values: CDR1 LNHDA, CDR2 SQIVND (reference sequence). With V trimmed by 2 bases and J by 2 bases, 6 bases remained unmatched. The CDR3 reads CASSIYGGGTYNEQFF. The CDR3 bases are TGTGCCAGTAGTATATATGGCGGGGGAACCTACAATGAGCAGTTCTTC.

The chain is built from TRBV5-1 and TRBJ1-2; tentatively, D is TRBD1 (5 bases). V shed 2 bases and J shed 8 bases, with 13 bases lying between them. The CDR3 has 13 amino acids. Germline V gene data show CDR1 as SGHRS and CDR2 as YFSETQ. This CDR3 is CASSFDRSPGYTF. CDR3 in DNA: TGCGCCAGCAGCTTCGACAGATCCCCCGGCTACACCTTC. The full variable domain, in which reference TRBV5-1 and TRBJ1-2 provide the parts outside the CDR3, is KAGVTQTPRYLIKTRGQQVTLSCSPISGHRSVSWYQQTPGQGLQFLFEYFSETQRNKGNFPGRFSGRQFSNSRSEMNVSTLELGDSALYLCASSFDRSPGYTFGSGTRLTVV.

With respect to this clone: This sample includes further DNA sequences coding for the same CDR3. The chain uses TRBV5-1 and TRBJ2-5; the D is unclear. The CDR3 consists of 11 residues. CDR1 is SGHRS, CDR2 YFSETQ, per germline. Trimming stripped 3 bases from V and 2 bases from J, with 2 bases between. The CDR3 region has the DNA TGCGCCAGCAGCTCGCAAGAGACCCAGTACTTC. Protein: CASSSQETQYF. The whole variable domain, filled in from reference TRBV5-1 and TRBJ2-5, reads KAGVTQTPRYLIKTRGQQVTLSCSPISGHRSVSWYQQTPGQGLQFLFEYFSETQRNKGNFPGRFSGRQFSNSRSEMNVSTLELGDSALYLCASSSQETQYFGPGTRLLVL.

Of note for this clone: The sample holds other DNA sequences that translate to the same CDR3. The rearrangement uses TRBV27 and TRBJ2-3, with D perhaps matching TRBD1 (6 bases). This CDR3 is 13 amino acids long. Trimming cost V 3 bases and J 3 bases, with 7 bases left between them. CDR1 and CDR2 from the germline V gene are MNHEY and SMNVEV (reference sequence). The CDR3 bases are TGTGCCAGCAGTTTCCAGGGGACAGATACGCAGTATTTT. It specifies CASSFQGTDTQYF.

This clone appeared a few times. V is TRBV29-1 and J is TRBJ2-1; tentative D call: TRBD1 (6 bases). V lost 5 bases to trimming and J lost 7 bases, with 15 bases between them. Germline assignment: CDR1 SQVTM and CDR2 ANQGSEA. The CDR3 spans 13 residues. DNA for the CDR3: TGCAGCGTTCAAAAATGGACAGAAAATGAGCAGTTCTTC. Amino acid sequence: CSVQKWTENEQFF.

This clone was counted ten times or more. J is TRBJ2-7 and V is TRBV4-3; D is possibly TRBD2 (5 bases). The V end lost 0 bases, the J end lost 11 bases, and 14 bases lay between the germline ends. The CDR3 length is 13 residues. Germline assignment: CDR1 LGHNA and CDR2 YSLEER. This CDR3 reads CASSQDRTGLEYF. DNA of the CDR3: TGCGCCAGCAGCCAAGATCGGACGGGGTTGGAGTACTTC.